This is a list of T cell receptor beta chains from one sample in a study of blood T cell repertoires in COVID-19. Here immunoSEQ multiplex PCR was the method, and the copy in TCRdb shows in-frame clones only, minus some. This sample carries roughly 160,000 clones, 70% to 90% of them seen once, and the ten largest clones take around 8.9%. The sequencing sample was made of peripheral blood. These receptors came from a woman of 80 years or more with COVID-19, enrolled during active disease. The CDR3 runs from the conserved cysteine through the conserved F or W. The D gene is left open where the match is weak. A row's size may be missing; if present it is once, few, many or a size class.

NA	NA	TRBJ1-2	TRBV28	CASSPPGGLKSGYTF	TGTGCCAGCAGTCCCCCCGGAGGGCTCAAGAGTGGCTACACCTTC
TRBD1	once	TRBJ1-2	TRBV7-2	CASSPGQGYGYTF	TGTGCCAGCAGCCCCGGACAGGGCTATGGCTACACCTTC
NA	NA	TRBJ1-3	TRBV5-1	CASRFGARGSGNTIYF	TGCGCCAGCAGGTTTGGGGCCAGGGGATCAGGAAACACCATATATTTT
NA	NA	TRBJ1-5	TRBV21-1	CASSTLEVGNQPQHF	TGTGCCAGCAGCACTTTAGAAGTCGGGAATCAGCCCCAGCATTTT
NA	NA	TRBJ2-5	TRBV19	CASSRLLMETQYF	TGTGCCAGTAGCCGACTCCTTATGGAGACCCAGTACTTC
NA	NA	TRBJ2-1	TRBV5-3	CARSNWGGKHNEQFF	TGTGCCAGAAGCAATTGGGGAGGAAAACACAATGAGCAGTTCTTC
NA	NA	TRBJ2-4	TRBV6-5	CASRSRTTGDIQYF	TGTGCCAGCAGATCCAGGACCACGGGAGACATTCAGTACTTC
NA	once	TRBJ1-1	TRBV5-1	CASSEVTGVTEAFF	TGCGCCAGCAGCGAGGTAACCGGGGTGACTGAAGCTTTCTTT
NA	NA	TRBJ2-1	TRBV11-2	CASSSIRGKREQFF	TGTGCCAGCAGCTCTATTAGGGGGAAAAGGGAGCAGTTCTTC
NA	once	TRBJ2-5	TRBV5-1	CASSATAQETQYF	TGCGCCAGCAGTGCGACAGCCCAAGAGACCCAGTACTTC